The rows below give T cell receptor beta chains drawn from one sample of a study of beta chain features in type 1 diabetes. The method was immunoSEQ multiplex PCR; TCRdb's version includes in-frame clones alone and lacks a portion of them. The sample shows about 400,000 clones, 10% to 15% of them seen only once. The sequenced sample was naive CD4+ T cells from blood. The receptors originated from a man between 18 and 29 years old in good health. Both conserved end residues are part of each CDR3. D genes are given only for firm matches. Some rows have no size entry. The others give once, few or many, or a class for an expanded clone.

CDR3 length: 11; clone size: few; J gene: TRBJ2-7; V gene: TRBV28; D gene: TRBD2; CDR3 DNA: TGTGCCATAGCGGGGGGGCCCGAGCAGTACTTC; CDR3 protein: CAIAGGPEQYF
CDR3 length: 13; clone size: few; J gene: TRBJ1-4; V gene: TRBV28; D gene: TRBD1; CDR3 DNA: TGTGCCAGCAGACTGACAGGGAATGAAAAACTGTTTTTT; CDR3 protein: CASRLTGNEKLFF
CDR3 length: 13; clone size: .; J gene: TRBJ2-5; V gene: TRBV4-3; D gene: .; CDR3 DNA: TGCGCCAGCAGCCAAGAGGAGGGAGAGACCCAGTACTTC; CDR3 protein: CASSQEEGETQYF
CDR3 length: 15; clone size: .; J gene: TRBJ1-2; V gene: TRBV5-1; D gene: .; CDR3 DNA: TGCGCCAGCAGCTCGGCCGGGGAACGTCTTAATGGCTACACCTTC; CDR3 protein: CASSSAGERLNGYTF
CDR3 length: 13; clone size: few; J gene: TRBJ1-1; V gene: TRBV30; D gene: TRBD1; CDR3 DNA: TGTGCCTGGAGTAACCAGGGGGCAACTGAAGCTTTCTTT; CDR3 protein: CAWSNQGATEAFF
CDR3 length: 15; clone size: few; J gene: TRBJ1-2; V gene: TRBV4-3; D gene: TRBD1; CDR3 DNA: TGCGCCAGCAGCCAGGCCCAGCCGAGGGGGCTGGGCTACACCTTC; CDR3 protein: CASSQAQPRGLGYTF
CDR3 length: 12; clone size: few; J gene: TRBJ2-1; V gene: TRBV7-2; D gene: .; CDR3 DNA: TGTGCCAGCAGCTTACAGGGGAATGAGCAGTTCTTC; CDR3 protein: CASSLQGNEQFF
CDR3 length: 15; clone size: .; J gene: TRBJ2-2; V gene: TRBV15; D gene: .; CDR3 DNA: TGTGCCACCAGCAGGACTAACCCGAACACCGGGGAGCTGTTTTTT; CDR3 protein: CATSRTNPNTGELFF
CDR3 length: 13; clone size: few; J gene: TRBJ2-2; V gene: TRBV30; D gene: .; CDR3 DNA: TGTGCCTGGAGTGTGACTCCCACCGGGGAGCTGTTTTTT; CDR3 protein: CAWSVTPTGELFF
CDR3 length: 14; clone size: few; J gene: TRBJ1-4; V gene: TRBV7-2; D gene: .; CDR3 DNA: TGTGCCAGCAGCTTATTCAGGGCCGGTGAAAAACTGTTTTTT; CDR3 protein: CASSLFRAGEKLFF
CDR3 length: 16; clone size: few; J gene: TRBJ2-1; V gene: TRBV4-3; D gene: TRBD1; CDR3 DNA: TGCGCCAGCAGCCCGAGTATCGGACAGGGGGCAAATGAGCAGTTCTTC; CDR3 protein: CASSPSIGQGANEQFF
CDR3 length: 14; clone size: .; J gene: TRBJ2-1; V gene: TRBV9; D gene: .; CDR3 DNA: TGTGCCAGCAGCGTGGGAGTAAGCGACAATGAGCAGTTCTTC; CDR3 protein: CASSVGVSDNEQFF
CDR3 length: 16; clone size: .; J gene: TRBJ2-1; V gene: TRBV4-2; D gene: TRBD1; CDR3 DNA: TGTGCCAGCAGCCGAAGTAATGACAGGGGGGACAATGAGCAGTTCTTC; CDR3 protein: CASSRSNDRGDNEQFF
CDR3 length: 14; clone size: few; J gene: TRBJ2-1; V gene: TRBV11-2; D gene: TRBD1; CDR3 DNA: TGTGCCAGCAGATCGGGACAGGTTTACAATGAGCAGTTCTTC; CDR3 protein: CASRSGQVYNEQFF
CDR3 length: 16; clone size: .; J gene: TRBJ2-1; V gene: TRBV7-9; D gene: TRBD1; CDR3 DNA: TGTGCCAGCAGCTTAGGACAGGGGGTTTACTACAATGAGCAGTTCTTC; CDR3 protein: CASSLGQGVYYNEQFF